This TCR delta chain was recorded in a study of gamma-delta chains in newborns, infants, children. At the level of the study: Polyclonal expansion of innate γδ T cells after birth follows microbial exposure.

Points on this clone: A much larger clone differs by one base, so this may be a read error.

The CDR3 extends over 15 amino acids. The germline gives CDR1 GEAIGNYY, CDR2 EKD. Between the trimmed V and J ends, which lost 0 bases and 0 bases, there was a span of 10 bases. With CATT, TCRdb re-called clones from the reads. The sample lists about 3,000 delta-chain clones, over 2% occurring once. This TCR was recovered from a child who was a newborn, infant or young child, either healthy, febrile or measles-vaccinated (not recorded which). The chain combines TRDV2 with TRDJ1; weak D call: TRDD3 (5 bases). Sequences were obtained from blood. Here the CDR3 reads CACDTVGTYTDKLIF. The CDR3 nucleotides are TGTGCCTGTGACACCGTGGGGACCTACACCGATAAACTCATCTTT.